A selection of T cell receptor beta chains follows, all from one sample in a study of T cell responses to AZD1222 COVID-19 vaccine. TCRdb keeps only in-frame clones here, not all; method: immunoSEQ multiplex PCR. The sample shows about 37,000 clones, 65% to 90% of them seen only once. Sequences were derived from peripheral blood, sampled on day 0 of AZD1222 vaccination. The receptors originated from an adult in good health. Both conserved end residues are part of each CDR3. The D gene is left open where the match is weak. Some rows mark clone size as missing; the rest say once, few, many or name a class of expanded clone.

clone size	V gene	D gene	J gene	CDR3 protein	CDR3 DNA
-	TRBV9	-	TRBJ1-5	CASSVDPGGNQPQHF	TGTGCCAGCAGCGTAGACCCAGGGGGCAATCAGCCCCAGCATTTT
-	TRBV27	TRBD2	TRBJ2-7	CASSFTSGSSYEQYF	TGTGCCAGCAGTTTCACTAGCGGTTCCTCCTACGAGCAGTACTTC
-	TRBV18	TRBD1	TRBJ2-7	CASSRGTDYEQYF	TGTGCCAGCTCACGTGGGACAGACTACGAGCAGTACTTC
-	TRBV30	-	TRBJ2-7	CAWTGGAYEQYF	TGTGCCTGGACAGGAGGGGCCTACGAGCAGTACTTC
-	TRBV3-1/TRBV3-2	TRBD2	TRBJ2-2	CASSQVSGRISGELFF	TGTGCCAGCAGCCAAGTTAGCGGGAGAATTTCCGGGGAGCTGTTTTTT
-	TRBV24-1	TRBD1	TRBJ1-2	CATSDLTGERGYTF	TGTGCCACCAGTGATCTGACAGGGGAGCGGGGCTACACCTTC
-	TRBV11-2	-	TRBJ2-7	CASSLVNYEQYF	TGTGCCAGCAGCTTAGTCAACTACGAGCAGTACTTC
-	TRBV13	TRBD1	TRBJ1-1	CASSTLLGQGAEAFF	TGTGCCAGCAGCACCTTACTCGGACAGGGCGCTGAAGCTTTCTTT
-	TRBV20-1	-	TRBJ1-2	CSASEGPYGYTF	TGCAGTGCTAGTGAGGGGCCCTATGGCTACACCTTC
-	TRBV28	-	TRBJ1-2	CASSRGLQRDYGYTF	TGTGCCAGCAGTAGGGGCCTCCAACGGGACTATGGCTACACCTTC
-	TRBV13	-	TRBJ2-7	CASSLGRSGEGEQYF	TGTGCCAGCAGCTTAGGGCGTTCGGGCGAAGGGGAGCAGTACTTC
-	TRBV29-1	TRBD2	TRBJ2-7	CSTILAESYEQYF	TGCAGTACTATTCTAGCGGAGTCCTACGAGCAGTACTTC
-	TRBV5-4	TRBD1	TRBJ2-7	CASSLRQGALLEQYF	TGTGCCAGCAGCTTGAGGCAGGGGGCGCTTCTCGAGCAGTACTTC
-	TRBV4-3	TRBD1	TRBJ2-3	CASSQGTGTGTNTQYF	TGCGCCAGCAGCCAAGGTACGGGGACAGGGACCAATACGCAGTATTTT
once	TRBV5-5	-	TRBJ1-2	CASSQRDPPNYGYTF	TGTGCCAGCAGCCAAAGGGACCCTCCCAACTATGGCTACACCTTC
few	TRBV11-2	-	TRBJ1-1	CASSLESGVTEAFF	TGTGCCAGCAGCTTAGAATCAGGGGTAACTGAAGCTTTCTTT
-	TRBV6-5	-	TRBJ1-3	CASSLLQGLSGNTIYF	TGTGCCAGCAGTTTACTACAGGGACTTTCTGGAAACACCATATATTTT
-	TRBV27	-	TRBJ2-3	CASSSGGRTTDTQYF	TGTGCCAGCAGTTCCGGGGGGCGTACCACAGATACGCAGTATTTT
few	TRBV7-8	-	TRBJ1-2	CASSPPNYGYTF	TGTGCCAGCAGCCCACCTAACTATGGCTACACCTTC